The 26 T cell receptor beta chains below were found in one sample sequenced in a study of cytomegalovirus exposure and HLA in healthy donors. The study ran its PCR with 60 Vbeta and 13 Jbeta primers. Repertoires were generated with immunoSEQ multiplex PCR, while TCRdb's copy carries only in-frame clones and drops some. In the table there are fewer than 250,000 clones, more than 75% of which are singletons. The sample was PBMCs. Source of these receptors: a male donor in good health and CMV-seronegative.

The chain is built from TRBV19 and TRBJ2-1; TRBD2 agrees at 9 bases. The germline CDR1 and CDR2 sequences are LNHDA and SQIVND (reference sequence). V dropped 5 bases and J dropped 3; count of bases not matched to a gene: 5. The CDR3 is made up of 15 amino acids. CDR3 sequence: CASSLAGTLYNEQFF. For the CDR3, the DNA is TGTGCCAGTAGTCTAGCGGGAACCCTCTACAATGAGCAGTTCTTC.

The genes are TRBV5-1 and TRBJ2-1; D is possibly TRBD2 (5 bases). Between the trimmed V and J ends, which lost 2 bases and 0 bases, there was a span of 6 bases. This CDR3 has 14 amino acids. CDR1 is SGHRS and CDR2 is YFSETQ in the germline V gene. The CDR3 DNA follows: TGCGCCAGCAGCTTCACTAGCTCCTACAATGAGCAGTTCTTC. It is translated as CASSFTSSYNEQFF.

This chain connects TRBV2 to TRBJ1-4, with 9 positions matching TRBD1. The V segment lost 5 bases and the J segment 5 bases; nucleotides outside the gene matches: 3. Germline CDR1 SNHLY, CDR2 FYNNEI. This CDR3 is built from 14 residues. The CDR3: CASSLQGANEKLFF. In nucleotides, the CDR3 is TGTGCCAGCAGTTTACAGGGGGCGAATGAAAAACTGTTTTTT.

This clone was seen once. The chain combines TRBV5-1 with TRBJ2-7; D possibly corresponds to TRBD1 (5 bases). The V gene lost 4 bases and the J gene lost 1 base, with 12 bases spanning the gap. This CDR3 spans 14 amino acids. In germline, CDR1 is SGHRS, CDR2 YFSETQ. Here the CDR3 DNA reads TGCGCCAGCAGCGTAGATACAGGTTCCTACGAGCAGTACTTC. Its protein is CASSVDTGSYEQYF.

CDR3 amino acids: CASSLGQESYEQYF. Written as DNA, the CDR3 is TGTGCCAGCAGCCTGGGACAGGAATCCTACGAGCAGTACTTC. This chain uses TRBV16 with TRBJ2-7, with 8 bases matching TRBD1. This CDR3 has 14 amino acids. Germline CDR1 KGHSY, CDR2 FQNENV. Trimming cost V 4 bases and J 1 base; bases outside gene matches: 3.

This sequence joins TRBV29-1 and TRBJ2-7; D may be TRBD2 (6 bases). Germline V gene sequence: CDR1 SQVTM, CDR2 ANQGSEA. CDR3 length equals 15 residues. V dropped 0 bases and J dropped 0 bases, with 12 bases sitting between them. CDR3 bases: TGCAGCGTTGAAGACCGCGGGGACTTCTCCTACGAGCAGTACTTC. Its translation: CSVEDRGDFSYEQYF.

The V gene is TRBV4-1, the J gene TRBJ2-7; 12 nucleotides agree with TRBD1. The J segment lost 5 bases and the V segment lost 2 bases, leaving 10 bases of the junction unmatched. Germline CDR1 and CDR2: MGHRA and YSYEKL. The CDR3 runs to 17 residues. The CDR3 here is CASSQLSAGQGANEQYF. The CDR3, as DNA: TGCGCCAGCAGCCAATTAAGTGCGGGACAGGGGGCGAACGAGCAGTACTTC.

The J gene is TRBJ1-1, the V gene TRBV6-5; TRBD1 matches 7 bases. V was pared by 4 bases and J by 5 bases, with 4 bases of the junction left unmatched. The CDR3 consists of 13 residues. CDR1 MNHEY and CDR2 SVGAGI come from the germline V gene. CDR3 region: CASSSPTGTEAFF. CDR3 sequence (DNA): TGTGCCAGCAGTTCTCCGACAGGGACTGAAGCTTTCTTT.

This chain connects TRBV19 to TRBJ2-3, with D unclear. The CDR3 is made up of 13 amino acids. Trimming took 4 bases from V and 3 from J, leaving 8 bases between them. The germline gives CDR1 LNHDA, CDR2 SQIVND (reference sequence). CDR3 loop: CASSNGATDTQYF. CDR3 DNA sequence: TGTGCCAGTAGTAATGGAGCAACAGATACGCAGTATTTT.

The rearrangement uses TRBV5-4 and TRBJ2-7; 11 bases line up with TRBD2. The CDR3 totals 15 residues. The V segment lost 3 bases and the J segment 5 bases; nucleotides outside the gene matches: 7. The germline CDR1 and CDR2 sequences are SGHNT and YYREEE (reference sequence). CDR3: CASSSRSGRVDEQYF. The CDR3 coding sequence is TGTGCCAGCAGCTCTCGTAGCGGGAGGGTCGACGAGCAGTACTTC. The full variable domain, its missing parts supplied by reference TRBV5-4 and TRBJ2-7, is ETGVTQSPTHLIKTRGQQVTLRCSSQSGHNTVSWYQQALGQGPQFIFQYYREEENGRGNFPPRFSGLQFPNYSSELNVNALELDDSALYLCASSSRSGRVDEQYFGPGTRLTVT.

The V gene is TRBV19, the J gene TRBJ2-7; the match to TRBD1 covers 7 bases. J was trimmed by 0 bases and V by 4 bases; bases with no gene match: 6. The CDR3 extends over 15 amino acids. The germline gives CDR1 LNHDA, CDR2 SQIVND (reference sequence). The CDR3 here is CASSTFRDSSYEQYF. The CDR3, as DNA: TGTGCCAGTAGTACCTTCCGGGACAGCTCCTACGAGCAGTACTTC.

This chain connects TRBV6-1 to TRBJ2-5; 11 nucleotides line up with TRBD2. The J call may be faulty, since TRBJ2-7 better matches the DNA end. In germline, CDR1 is MNHNS, CDR2 SASEGT. CDR3 length: 14 amino acids. This CDR3 reads CASNVAGGPYEQYF. The CDR3 DNA reads as TGTGCCAGCAACGTAGCGGGAGGGCCCTACGAGCAGTACTTC.

The chain couples TRBV10-3 to TRBJ2-1; TRBD2 aligns across 12 bases. Unmatched junction bases numbered 1, after V lost 0 bases and J lost 4 bases. CDR1 ENHRY and CDR2 SYGVKD come from the germline V gene. CDR3 length equals 16 residues. Here the CDR3 DNA reads TGTGCCATCAGTGAGTCCGGGACTAGCGGGTACAATGAGCAGTTCTTC. This codes for CAISESGTSGYNEQFF.

The chain couples TRBV19 to TRBJ2-1; 8 bases align to TRBD1. CDR1 and CDR2 (germline): LNHDA, SQIVND (reference sequence). The CDR3 contains 15 residues. The V and J ends lost 3 bases and 8 bases, in that order; junction bases with no gene match: 9. CDR3 amino acids: CASSIGQGLMDEQFF. The CDR3 nucleotides are TGTGCCAGTAGTATCGGACAGGGCCTTATGGATGAGCAGTTCTTC.

The CDR3 region has the DNA TGTGCCAGCAGGTTGGGGGTGGGGGGGCCTTATAGCAATCAGCCCCAGCATTTT. It translates to CASRLGVGGPYSNQPQHF. V is TRBV28 and J is TRBJ1-5; D may be TRBD1 (6 bases). CDR1 and CDR2 from the germline V gene are MDHEN and SYDVKM. This CDR3 has 18 amino acids. Trimming pared 6 bases from V and 0 bases from J, leaving 21 bases between.

The chain is built from TRBV27 and TRBJ2-7, with 7 nucleotides matching TRBD1. Germline CDR1 and CDR2: MNHEY and SMNVEV (reference sequence). The junction had 2 bases not matched to a gene; V was cut back by 3 bases and J by 0 bases. This CDR3 has 14 residues. CDR3 in amino acids: CASSFGDSSYEQYF. The CDR3 DNA is TGTGCCAGCAGTTTCGGGGACAGCTCCTACGAGCAGTACTTC.

The chain recombines TRBV5-1 with TRBJ2-5; possible D gene TRBD2, 6 bases. Trimming removed 0 bases from V and 11 bases from J, with 14 bases in between. The V gene's germline CDR1 is SGHRS and CDR2 YFSETQ. The length of the CDR3 is 13 residues. The CDR3 region is CASSLAGGLEQYF. The DNA of the CDR3 is TGCGCCAGCAGCTTGGCCGGGGGACTTGAGCAGTACTTC.

The rearrangement joins TRBV28 to TRBJ1-1, with D perhaps matching TRBD1 (6 bases). This CDR3 comprises 13 residues. V shed 7 bases and J shed 3 bases, with 12 bases lying between them. The germline gives CDR1 MDHEN, CDR2 SYDVKM. The CDR3 DNA follows: TGTGCCAGCACCCAACAGGGCTACACTGAAGCTTTCTTT. Translating gives CASTQQGYTEAFF.

This clone came up a few times. This chain links TRBV6-6 with TRBJ1-2; perhaps TRBD1 as D (5 bases). This CDR3 spans 14 amino acids. Deletions cut 5 bases from V and 6 bases from J, with 16 bases between. The germline CDR1 and CDR2 sequences are MNHNY and SVGAGI (reference sequence). CDR3 DNA sequence: TGTGCCAGCAGTACAACAGGCAGGGTAGATGGCTACACCTTC. It specifies CASSTTGRVDGYTF.

CDR3 sequence: CASRPGTGASNQPQHF. The CDR3, as DNA: TGTGCCAGCAGGCCCGGGACAGGGGCGAGCAATCAGCCCCAGCATTTT. The chain recombines TRBV27 with TRBJ1-5; 10 bases line up with TRBD1. The germline V gene encodes CDR1 MNHEY and CDR2 SMNVEV (reference sequence). The CDR3 is made up of 16 amino acids. V was pared by 6 bases and J by 1 base, with 6 bases of the junction left unmatched.

Only one count was recorded for this clone. V is TRBV28 and J is TRBJ1-1; TRBD1 matches 7 bases. Germline trimming cut 6 bases from V and 0 bases from J; bases unmatched to any gene: 4. The CDR3 loop spans 14 amino acids. CDR1 and CDR2 from the germline V gene are MDHEN and SYDVKM. CDR3 bases: TGTGCCAGCAGCCCAGGGGGATTGAACACTGAAGCTTTCTTT. Protein product: CASSPGGLNTEAFF.

Points on this clone: A junction end diverges from the germline sequence, so it may reflect a read error. The chain combines TRBV7-9 with TRBJ2-7, with TRBD2 matching over 13 bases. The CDR3 has 17 amino acids. The V gene's germline CDR1 is SEHNR and CDR2 FQNEAQ (reference sequence). This chain's CDR3 is CSSSDAGTSGVSFEQYF. DNA of the CDR3: TGTTCCAGCAGCGATGCCGGGACTAGCGGGGTATCCTTTGAGCAGTACTTC.

This clone has a handful of counts. The chain carries TRBV2 and TRBJ2-2; D uncertain. The V gene lost 8 bases and the J gene lost 7 bases, with 11 bases spanning the gap. CDR1 and CDR2 (germline): SNHLY, FYNNEI. The CDR3 has 12 residues. CDR3 loop: CASPARGGELFF. CDR3 nucleotides: TGTGCCAGCCCCGCGCGCGGCGGGGAGCTGTTTTTT.

As DNA, the CDR3 is TGCGCCAGCAGCCGAGGTGGACAGGGGAACACCGGGGAGCTGTTTTTT. This gives the protein CASSRGGQGNTGELFF. This chain connects TRBV4-1 to TRBJ2-2; 8 bases are shared with TRBD1. Germline V gene sequence: CDR1 MGHRA, CDR2 YSYEKL. The trim removed 4 bases at V and 1 base at J, leaving 5 bases unmatched. The CDR3 has 16 residues.

On this clone: One end of the junction fails to match germline, which may point to a read error. The V gene is TRBV7-9, the J gene TRBJ2-7; D is perhaps TRBD1 (6 bases). The CDR3 loop spans 14 amino acids. Germline assignment: CDR1 SEHNR and CDR2 FQNEAQ (reference sequence). The CDR3 DNA reads TGTTCCAGCACCCCCCAGGCCAGGGGATACGAGCAGTACTTC. Amino acids: CSSTPQARGYEQYF.

V gene TRBV11-2 combines with J gene TRBJ1-5; weak D call: TRBD1 (6 bases). The CDR3 runs 15 residues. The germline CDR1 and CDR2 sequences are SGHAT and FQNNGV. Trimming removed 2 bases from V and 2 bases from J, with 10 bases in between. Here the CDR3 DNA reads TGTGCCAGCAGCTTAACTGGGGGCGGCAATCAGCCCCAGCATTTT. Protein product: CASSLTGGGNQPQHF.